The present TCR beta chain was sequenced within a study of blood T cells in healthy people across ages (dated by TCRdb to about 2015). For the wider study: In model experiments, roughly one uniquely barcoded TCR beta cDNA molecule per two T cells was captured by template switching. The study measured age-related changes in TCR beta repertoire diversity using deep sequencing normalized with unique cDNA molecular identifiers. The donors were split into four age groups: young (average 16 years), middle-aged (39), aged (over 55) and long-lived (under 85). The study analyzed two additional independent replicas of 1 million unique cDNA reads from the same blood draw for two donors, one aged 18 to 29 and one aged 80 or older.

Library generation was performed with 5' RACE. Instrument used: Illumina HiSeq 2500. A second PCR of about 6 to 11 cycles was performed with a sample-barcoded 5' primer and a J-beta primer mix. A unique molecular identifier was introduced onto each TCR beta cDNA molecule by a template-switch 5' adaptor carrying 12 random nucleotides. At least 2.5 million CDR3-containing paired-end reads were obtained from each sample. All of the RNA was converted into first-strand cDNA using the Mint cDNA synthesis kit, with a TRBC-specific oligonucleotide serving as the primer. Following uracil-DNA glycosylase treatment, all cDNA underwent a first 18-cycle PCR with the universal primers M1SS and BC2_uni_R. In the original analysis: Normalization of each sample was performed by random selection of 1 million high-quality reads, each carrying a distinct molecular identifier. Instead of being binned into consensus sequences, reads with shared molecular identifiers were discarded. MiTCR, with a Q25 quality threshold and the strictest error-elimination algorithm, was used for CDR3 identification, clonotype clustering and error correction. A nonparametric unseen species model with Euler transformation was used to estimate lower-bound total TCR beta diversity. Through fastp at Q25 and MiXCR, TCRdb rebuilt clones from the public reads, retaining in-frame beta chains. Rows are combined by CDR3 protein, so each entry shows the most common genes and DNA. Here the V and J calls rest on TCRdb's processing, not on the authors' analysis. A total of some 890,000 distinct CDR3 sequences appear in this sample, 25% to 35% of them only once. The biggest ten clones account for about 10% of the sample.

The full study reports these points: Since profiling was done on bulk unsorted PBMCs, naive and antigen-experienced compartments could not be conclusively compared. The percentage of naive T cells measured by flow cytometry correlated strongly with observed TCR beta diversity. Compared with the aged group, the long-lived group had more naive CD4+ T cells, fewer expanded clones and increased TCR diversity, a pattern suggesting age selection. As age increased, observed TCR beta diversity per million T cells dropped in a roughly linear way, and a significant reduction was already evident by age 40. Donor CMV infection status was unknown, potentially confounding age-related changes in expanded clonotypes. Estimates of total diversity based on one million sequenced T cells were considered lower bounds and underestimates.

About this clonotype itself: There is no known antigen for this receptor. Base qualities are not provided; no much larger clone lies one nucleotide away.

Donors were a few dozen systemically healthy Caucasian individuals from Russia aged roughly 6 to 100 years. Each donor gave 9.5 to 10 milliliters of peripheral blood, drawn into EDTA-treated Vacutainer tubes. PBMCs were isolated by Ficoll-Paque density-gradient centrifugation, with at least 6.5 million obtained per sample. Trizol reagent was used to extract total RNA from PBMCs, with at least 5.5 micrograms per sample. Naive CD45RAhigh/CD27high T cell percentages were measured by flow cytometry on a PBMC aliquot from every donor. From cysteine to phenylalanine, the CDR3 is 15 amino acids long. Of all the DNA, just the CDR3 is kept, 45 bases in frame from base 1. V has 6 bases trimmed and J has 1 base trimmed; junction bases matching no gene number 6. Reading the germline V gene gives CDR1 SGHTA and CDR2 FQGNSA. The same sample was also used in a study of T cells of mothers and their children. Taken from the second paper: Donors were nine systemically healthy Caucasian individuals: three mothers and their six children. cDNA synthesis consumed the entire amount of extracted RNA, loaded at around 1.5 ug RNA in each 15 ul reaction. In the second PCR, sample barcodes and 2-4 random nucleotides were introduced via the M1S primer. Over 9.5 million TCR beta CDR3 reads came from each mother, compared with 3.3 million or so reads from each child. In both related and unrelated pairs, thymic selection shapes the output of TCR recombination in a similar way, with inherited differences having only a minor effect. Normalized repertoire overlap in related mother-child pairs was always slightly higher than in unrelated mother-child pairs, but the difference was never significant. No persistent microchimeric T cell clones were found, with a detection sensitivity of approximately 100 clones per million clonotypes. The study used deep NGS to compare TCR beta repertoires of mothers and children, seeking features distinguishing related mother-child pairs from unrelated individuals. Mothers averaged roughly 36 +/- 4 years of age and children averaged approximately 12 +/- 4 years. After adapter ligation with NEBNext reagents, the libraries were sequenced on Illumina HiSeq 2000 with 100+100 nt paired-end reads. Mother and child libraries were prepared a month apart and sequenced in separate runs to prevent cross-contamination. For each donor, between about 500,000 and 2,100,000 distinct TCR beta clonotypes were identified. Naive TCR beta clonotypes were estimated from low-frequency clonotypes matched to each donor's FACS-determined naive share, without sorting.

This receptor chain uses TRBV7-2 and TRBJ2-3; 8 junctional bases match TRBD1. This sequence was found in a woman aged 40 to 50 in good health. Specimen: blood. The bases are TGTGCCAGCAGTAAAACGGGACAGGGCACAGATACGCAGTATTTT. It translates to CASSKTGQGTDTQYF. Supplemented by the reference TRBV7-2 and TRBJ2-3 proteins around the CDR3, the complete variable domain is GAGVSQSPSNKVTEKGKDVELRCDPISGHTALYWYRQSLGQGLEFLIYFQGNSAPDKSGLPSDRFSAERTGGSVSTLTIQRTQQEDSAVYLCASSKTGQGTDTQYFGPGTRLTVL.